This TCR beta chain was profiled in a study of cytomegalovirus exposure and HLA in healthy donors. Looking at the study overall: A previous analysis identified 117 million unique TCR beta sequences derived from 180 million or so T cells. Ancestry clustering placed roughly 86% of 300 to 400 genotyped donors in the Caucasian-associated cluster.

The PCR made use of 60 Vbeta and 13 Jbeta primers. The data were produced by immunoSEQ multiplex PCR, yet TCRdb's version contains in-frame clones alone and is incomplete. In the table there are roughly 150,000 clones, 65% to 85% of which are singletons. The CDR3 loop spans 14 amino acids. In germline, CDR1 is SGDLS, CDR2 YYNGEE. The V end lost 0 bases, the J end lost 12 bases, and 13 bases lay between the germline ends. This TCR was recovered from a male donor in good health and CMV-seronegative. The specimen sequenced was PBMCs. The J gene is TRBJ2-6, the V gene TRBV9; D unresolved. The CDR3 region has the DNA TGTGCCAGCAGCGTAGAACCCCTGCCTAGCGTCCTGACTTTC. It is translated as CASSVEPLPSVLTF.